The 26 T cell receptor beta chains reported below all come from one sample, sequenced in a study of blood T cell repertoires in COVID-19. Libraries were prepared by immunoSEQ multiplex PCR; TCRdb keeps only in-frame clonotypes and omits some of them. Of more than 150,000 clones listed, about 90% are singletons. The sample comprised PBMCs or T cells enriched from blood (not recorded which). Every receptor here comes from a young woman who had recovered from COVID-19.

The chain combines TRBV5-1 with TRBJ2-1, with 11 positions matching TRBD2. V shed 3 bases and J 9 bases; nucleotides not matched to a gene: 11. The CDR3 extends over 16 amino acids. From germline, CDR1 is SGHRS and CDR2 YFSETQ. DNA for the CDR3: TGCGCCAGCAGCTGGGGAATTAGCGGGGGGGCAGGTGAGCAGTTCTTC. Its translation is CASSWGISGGAGEQFF.

The chain links TRBV4-2 to TRBJ1-2, with D maybe TRBD1 (5 bases). Deletions cut 1 base from V and 5 bases from J, with 23 bases between. The CDR3 sequence is 18 residues long. The germline V gene encodes CDR1 LGHNA and CDR2 YNFKEQ. CDR3 in amino acids: CASSQVLGDLENIYGYTF. The CDR3 DNA reads as TGTGCCAGCAGCCAAGTTTTAGGGGACTTGGAGAATATATATGGCTACACCTTC.

The chain joins TRBV2 to TRBJ2-3, with D possibly being TRBD1 (5 bases). Trimming removed 8 bases from V and 6 bases from J, with 12 bases in between. This CDR3 region has 12 residues. From germline, CDR1 is SNHLY and CDR2 FYNNEI. Written as DNA, the CDR3 is TGTGCCAGCTCCTGGGGCTGGGATACGCAGTATTTT. Protein sequence: CASSWGWDTQYF.

The chain carries TRBV7-3 and TRBJ2-1; 7 bases line up with TRBD2. After removal of 1 base from V and 7 bases from J, the junction contained 7 bases not matched to a gene. The CDR3 is 15 residues long. CDR1 and CDR2 from the germline V gene are SGHTA and FQGTGA. The CDR3 DNA reads as TGTGCCAGCAGCTTAATGGGCGGGAGTAAAAATGAGCAGTTCTTC. Translated: CASSLMGGSKNEQFF.

The chain carries TRBV30 and TRBJ1-3; no clear D gene. Trimming removed 1 base at V and 7 bases at J, with 11 bases between. CDR1 and CDR2 from the germline V gene are GTSNPN and SVGIG (reference sequence). The CDR3 totals 13 residues. The DNA of the CDR3 is TGTGCCTGGAGTGGAGGGATTAGGAACACCATATATTTT. This encodes CAWSGGIRNTIYF.

This clone appeared once. The CDR3 bases are TGTGCCAGCAGCCTCGTTTCTCATCAGAGGAATTCACCCCTCCACTTT. This translates into CASSLVSHQRNSPLHF. The chain is built from TRBV6-2 or TRBV6-3 and TRBJ1-6; D call uncertain. The V gene lost 6 bases and the J gene lost 7 bases, with 19 bases spanning the gap. The CDR3 has 16 residues. Per the germline V gene, CDR1 is MNHEY and CDR2 is SVGEGT.

V is TRBV29-1 and J is TRBJ2-2; 8 bases map to TRBD1. The CDR3 contains 13 residues. Per the germline V gene, CDR1 is SQVTM and CDR2 is ANQGSEA. CDR3 nucleotides: TGCGGTTCTCAGGGGGCGGTCACCGGGGAGCTGTTTTTT. Protein sequence: CGSQGAVTGELFF.

This clone was found a few times. The V gene is TRBV11-3, the J gene TRBJ2-7; 9 bases are a match to TRBD2. The CDR3 length is 16 residues. The V gene's germline CDR1 is SGHNT and CDR2 YENEEA. V shed 1 base, J shed 5 bases, and the junction held 9 bases outside the gene matches. CDR3: CASSLAPGSGSHEQYF. The DNA of the CDR3 is TGTGCCAGCAGCTTAGCCCCGGGTAGCGGGAGCCACGAGCAGTACTTC.

The genes are TRBV6-5 and TRBJ2-7, with TRBD2 matching 8 bases. Germline V gene sequence: CDR1 MNHEY, CDR2 SVGAGI. The CDR3 has 16 amino acids. The V gene end was trimmed by 4 bases and the J gene end by 0 bases; junction bases not matched to a gene: 8. CDR3 bases: TGTGCCAGCAGTTTAACCCTAGCGGGCTTCTCCTACGAGCAGTACTTC. This encodes CASSLTLAGFSYEQYF.

The rearrangement links TRBV24-1 to TRBJ1-5; D gene ambiguous. Trimming removed 0 bases at V and 5 bases at J, with 13 bases between. The CDR3 runs to 16 residues. Germline lookup yields CDR1 KGHDR and CDR2 SFDVKD. CDR3: CATSDLCSGGDQPQHF. For the CDR3, the DNA is TGTGCCACCAGTGATTTGTGTTCAGGTGGCGATCAGCCCCAGCATTTT.

This rearrangement joins TRBV6-1 to TRBJ2-1, with D perhaps TRBD1 (7 bases). With 3 bases removed from V and 2 bases from J, the gap between germline ends came to 14 bases. Per germline, CDR1 MNHNS and CDR2 SASEGT. The CDR3 loop spans 16 amino acids. Here the CDR3 DNA reads TGTGCCAGCAGTGACCAGGGGGGTTTCGCCTACAATGAGCAGTTCTTC. Translation: CASSDQGGFAYNEQFF.

This sequence joins TRBV3-1 (or the pseudogene TRBV3-2) and TRBJ2-3, with 8 bases identical to TRBD1. CDR1 is LGHDT and CDR2 is YNNKEL in the germline V gene (reference sequence). CDR3 length: 15 residues. Trimming at V came to 8 bases and at J to 0 bases, leaving 7 bases not matched to a gene. The CDR3 sequence: CASANRDRSTDTQYF. CDR3 bases: TGTGCCAGCGCGAACAGGGACAGGAGCACAGATACGCAGTATTTT.

The V call is TRBV6-2 or TRBV6-3, the J call TRBJ1-5, with a weak D call TRBD1 (5 bases). This CDR3 has 17 residues. Per the germline V gene, CDR1 is MNHEY and CDR2 is SVGEGT. Trimming stripped 0 bases from V and 7 bases from J, with 19 bases between. CDR3 in amino acids: CASSYSPRTSGVQPQHF. Written as DNA, the CDR3 is TGTGCCAGCAGTTACTCACCCAGGACAAGCGGGGTCCAGCCCCAGCATTTT.

The DNA for the CDR3 is TGCGCCAGCAGCCAAGATGGCCCCGGCGGGAGGCACTACGAGCAGTACTTC. It translates to CASSQDGPGGRHYEQYF. This chain uses TRBV4-3 with TRBJ2-7, with 8 bases lining up with TRBD2. CDR1 and CDR2 from the germline V gene are LGHNA and YSLEER. The CDR3 is 17 residues long. The J segment lost 3 bases and the V segment lost 0 bases, leaving 10 bases of the junction unmatched.

The chain combines TRBV27 with TRBJ2-1, with 8 bases aligning to TRBD2. The CDR3 length is 14 residues. Trimming at V came to 5 bases and at J to 9 bases, leaving 9 bases not matched to a gene. Germline V CDR1 and CDR2: MNHEY, SMNVEV (reference sequence). The CDR3 is CASSPGTSIGEQFF. The CDR3 bases are TGTGCCAGCAGTCCAGGGACTAGTATAGGTGAGCAGTTCTTC.

This clone was recorded at least ten times. V and J are TRBV18 and TRBJ2-3; maybe TRBD2 (6 bases). Trimming cost V 6 bases and J 2 bases, with 15 bases left between them. CDR3 size: 15 residues. Germline CDR1 is KGHSH and CDR2 is LQKENI. In DNA form, the CDR3 reads TGTGCCAGCTCCCCTTCGGGGGAATCCACAGATACGCAGTATTTT. Its translation is CASSPSGESTDTQYF.

This chain links TRBV18 with TRBJ1-1; 7 nucleotides align to TRBD1. J lost 4 bases, V lost 3 bases, and 8 bases had no gene match. The CDR3 runs 15 residues. The germline V gene encodes CDR1 KGHSH and CDR2 LQKENI. The CDR3 DNA reads as TGTGCCAGCTCACCTCGACAGGGAGTGGGCACTGAAGCTTTCTTT. It specifies CASSPRQGVGTEAFF.

J is TRBJ1-1 and V is TRBV9; D is perhaps TRBD1 (6 bases). This CDR3 spans 14 amino acids. Looked up from germline, CDR1 is SGDLS and CDR2 is YYNGEE. Trimming stripped 4 bases from V and 4 bases from J, with 14 bases between. The CDR3 DNA reads as TGTGCCAGCAGCTACCTGGCGACAGGCACTGAAGCTTTCTTT. Encoded protein: CASSYLATGTEAFF. The whole variable domain, filled in from reference TRBV9 and TRBJ1-1, reads DSGVTQTPKHLITATGQRVTLRCSPRSGDLSVYWYQQSLDQGLQFLIQYYNGEERAKGNILERFSAQQFPDLHSELNLSSLELGDSALYFCASSYLATGTEAFFGQGTRLTVV.

This clone was seen only a few times. This chain uses TRBV7-2 with TRBJ1-4; TRBD1 matches 9 bases. Per germline, CDR1 SGHTA and CDR2 FQGNSA. The ends lost 6 bases at V and 7 bases at J; junction bases unmatched: 6. The CDR3 is made up of 14 amino acids. In nucleotides, the CDR3 is TGTGCCAGCAGACCCGACAGGGGGAGTGAAAAACTGTTTTTT. Protein: CASRPDRGSEKLFF. Full variable domain (rest looked up from reference TRBV7-2 and TRBJ1-4): GAGVSQSPSNKVTEKGKDVELRCDPISGHTALYWYRQSLGQGLEFLIYFQGNSAPDKSGLPSDRFSAERTGGSVSTLTIQRTQQEDSAVYLCASRPDRGSEKLFFGSGTQLSVL.

The chain has TRBV6-1 and TRBJ1-2; tentatively, D is TRBD1 (6 bases). Trimming pared 3 bases from V and 5 bases from J, leaving 7 bases between. This CDR3 is 12 amino acids long. Germline-derived CDR1 and CDR2 are MNHNS and SASEGT. CDR3 sequence: CASSDGQYGYTF. Written as DNA, the CDR3 is TGTGCCAGCAGTGATGGACAGTATGGCTACACCTTC.

The CDR3 DNA reads as TGTGCCAGCAGCTTAGCTCCCGGCACAGATACGCAGTATTTT. Translation gives CASSLAPGTDTQYF. The chain carries TRBV7-6 and TRBJ2-3; D gene unclear. Trimming removed 0 bases at V and 1 base at J, with 5 bases between. CDR1 and CDR2 from the germline V gene are SGHVS and FNYEAQ. The CDR3 is 14 residues long.

The J gene is TRBJ2-7, the V gene TRBV5-1; possible D gene TRBD2, 6 bases. The germline V gene has CDR1 SGHRS and CDR2 YFSETQ. CDR3 length: 15 amino acids. Between the trimmed V and J ends, which lost 4 bases and 3 bases, there was a span of 17 bases. This chain's CDR3 is CASSQTGAGVYEQYF. In DNA, the CDR3 is TGCGCCAGCAGCCAAACCGGAGCGGGCGTCTACGAGCAGTACTTC.

The chain joins TRBV5-5 to TRBJ2-1; 11 bases agree with TRBD2. The length of the CDR3 is 16 residues. V trimming: 1 base; J trimming: 6 bases; junction bases outside the gene matches: 6. From germline, CDR1 is SGHKS and CDR2 YYEKEE (reference sequence). The DNA for the CDR3 is TGTGCCAGCAGCTTGACGGGGACTAGCGGCTTCAATGAGCAGTTCTTC. Its translation: CASSLTGTSGFNEQFF.

The chain joins TRBV13 to TRBJ2-7, with a weak D call TRBD2 (5 bases). Trimming left V 5 bases short and J 5 bases short, with 10 bases between. The CDR3 covers 12 residues. In germline, CDR1 is PRHDT, CDR2 FYEKMQ (reference sequence). For the CDR3, the DNA is TGTGCCAGCAGCAACCCCGGGGACGAGCAGTACTTC. As protein: CASSNPGDEQYF.

The chain recombines TRBV6-5 with TRBJ1-6; the match to TRBD1 covers 9 bases. This CDR3 is 15 amino acids long. The ends lost 7 bases at V and 3 bases at J; junction bases unmatched: 4. The V gene's germline CDR1 is MNHEY and CDR2 SVGAGI. The CDR3 DNA is TGTGCCAGCAAGGGACAGGGCGACTATAATTCACCCCTCCACTTT. Translating it yields CASKGQGDYNSPLHF.

The chain links TRBV18 to TRBJ1-2; no reliable D call. The germline V gene encodes CDR1 KGHSH and CDR2 LQKENI. The CDR3 totals 16 residues. With 0 bases removed from V and 2 bases from J, the gap between germline ends came to 13 bases. DNA of the CDR3: TGTGCCAGCTCACCACCGGAGGGAAACTGGAACTATGGCTACACCTTC. As protein: CASSPPEGNWNYGYTF.